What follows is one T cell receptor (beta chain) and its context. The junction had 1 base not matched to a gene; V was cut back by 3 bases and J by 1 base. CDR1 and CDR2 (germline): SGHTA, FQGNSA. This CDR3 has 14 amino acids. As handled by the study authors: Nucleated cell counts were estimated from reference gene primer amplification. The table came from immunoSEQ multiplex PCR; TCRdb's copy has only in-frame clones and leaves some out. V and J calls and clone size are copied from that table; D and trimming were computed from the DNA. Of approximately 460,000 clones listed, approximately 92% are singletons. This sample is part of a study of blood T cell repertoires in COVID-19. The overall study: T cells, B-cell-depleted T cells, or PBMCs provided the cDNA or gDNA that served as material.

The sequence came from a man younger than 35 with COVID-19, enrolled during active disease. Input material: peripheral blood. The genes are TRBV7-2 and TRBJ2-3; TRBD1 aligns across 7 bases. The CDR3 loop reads CASSFGTGTDTQYF. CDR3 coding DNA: TGTGCCAGCAGCTTTGGGACAGGCACAGATACGCAGTATTTT.